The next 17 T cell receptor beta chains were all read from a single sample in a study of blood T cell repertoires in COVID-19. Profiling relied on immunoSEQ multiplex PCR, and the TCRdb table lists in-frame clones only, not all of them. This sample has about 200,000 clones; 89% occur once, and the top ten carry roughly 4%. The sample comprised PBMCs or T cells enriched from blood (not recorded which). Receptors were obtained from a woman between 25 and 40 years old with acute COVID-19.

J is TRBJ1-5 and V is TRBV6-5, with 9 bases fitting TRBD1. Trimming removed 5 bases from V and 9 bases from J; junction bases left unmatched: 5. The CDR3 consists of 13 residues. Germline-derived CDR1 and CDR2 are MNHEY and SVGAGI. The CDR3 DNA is TGTGCCAGCAGTCCTGGGACAGGGAGGCCCCAGCATTTT. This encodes CASSPGTGRPQHF.

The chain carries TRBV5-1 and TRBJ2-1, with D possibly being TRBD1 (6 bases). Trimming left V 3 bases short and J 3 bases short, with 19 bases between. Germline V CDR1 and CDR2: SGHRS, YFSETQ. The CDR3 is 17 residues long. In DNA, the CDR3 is TGCGCCAGCAGCTGGGACCAAGGGGGAACGGACTACAATGAGCAGTTCTTC. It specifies CASSWDQGGTDYNEQFF.

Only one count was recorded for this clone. The CDR3 protein is CASSRTGGATNEKLFF. The CDR3 region has the DNA TGTGCCAGTAGCCGGACAGGGGGAGCAACTAATGAAAAACTGTTTTTT. The V and J genes are TRBV19 and TRBJ1-4, with 10 nucleotides matching TRBD1. The germline gives CDR1 LNHDA, CDR2 SQIVND (reference sequence). V gave up 6 bases and J gave up 0 bases; unmatched junction bases: 4. The CDR3 length is 16 residues. Using reference TRBV19 and TRBJ1-4 for the parts outside the CDR3, the full variable domain is DGGITQSPKYLFRKEGQNVTLSCEQNLNHDAMYWYRQDPGQGLRLIYYSQIVNDFQKGDIAEGYSVSREKKESFPLTVTSAQKNPTAFYLCASSRTGGATNEKLFFGSGTQLSVL.

CDR3 nucleotides: TGTGCCAGCAGCGTTGTCAATGAGCAGTTCTTC. It specifies CASSVVNEQFF. This chain uses TRBV28 with TRBJ2-1; D remains unclear. This CDR3 contains 11 residues. The V and J ends lost 6 bases and 6 bases respectively, with 6 bases between them. Germline V gives CDR1 MDHEN, CDR2 SYDVKM.

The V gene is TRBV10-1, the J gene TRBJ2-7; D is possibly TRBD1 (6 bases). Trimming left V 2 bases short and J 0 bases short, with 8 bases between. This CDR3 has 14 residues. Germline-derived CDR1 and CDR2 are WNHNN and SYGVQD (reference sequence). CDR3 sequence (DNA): TGCGCCAGCAGTGAGGACAGGCACTCCTACGAGCAGTACTTC. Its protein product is CASSEDRHSYEQYF.

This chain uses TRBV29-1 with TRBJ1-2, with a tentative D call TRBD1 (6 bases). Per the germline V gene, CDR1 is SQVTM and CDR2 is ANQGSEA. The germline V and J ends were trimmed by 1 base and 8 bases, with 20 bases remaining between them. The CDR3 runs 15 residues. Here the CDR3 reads CSVEGKTGSEYGYTF. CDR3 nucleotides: TGCAGCGTTGAAGGGAAAACAGGGTCGGAGTACGGCTACACCTTC.

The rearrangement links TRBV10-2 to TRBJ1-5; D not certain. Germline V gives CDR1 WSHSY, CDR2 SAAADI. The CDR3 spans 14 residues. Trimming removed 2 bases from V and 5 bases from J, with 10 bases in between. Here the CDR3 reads CASSEGPIHQPQHF. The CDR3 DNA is TGCGCCAGCAGTGAGGGGCCAATACATCAGCCCCAGCATTTT.

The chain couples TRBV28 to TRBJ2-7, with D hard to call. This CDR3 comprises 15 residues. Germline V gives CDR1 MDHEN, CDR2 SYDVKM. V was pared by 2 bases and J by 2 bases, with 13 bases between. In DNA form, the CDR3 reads TGTGCCAGCAGTTTAGGTGCAGGTGGTCCCTACGAGCAGTACTTC. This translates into CASSLGAGGPYEQYF.

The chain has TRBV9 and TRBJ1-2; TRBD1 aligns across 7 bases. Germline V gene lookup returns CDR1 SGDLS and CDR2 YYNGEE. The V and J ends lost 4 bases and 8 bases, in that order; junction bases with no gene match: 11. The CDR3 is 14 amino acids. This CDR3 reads CASSNRQGLSGYTF. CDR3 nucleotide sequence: TGTGCCAGCAGCAACCGACAGGGATTGAGCGGCTACACCTTC.

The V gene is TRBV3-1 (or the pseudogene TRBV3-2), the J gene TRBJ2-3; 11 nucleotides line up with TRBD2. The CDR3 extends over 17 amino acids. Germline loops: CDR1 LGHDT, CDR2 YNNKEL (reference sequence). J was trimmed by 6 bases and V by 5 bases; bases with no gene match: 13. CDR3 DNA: TGTGCCAGCAGCTTACACCGTAGCGGGGGGGGCCGGGATACGCAGTATTTT. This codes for CASSLHRSGGGRDTQYF.

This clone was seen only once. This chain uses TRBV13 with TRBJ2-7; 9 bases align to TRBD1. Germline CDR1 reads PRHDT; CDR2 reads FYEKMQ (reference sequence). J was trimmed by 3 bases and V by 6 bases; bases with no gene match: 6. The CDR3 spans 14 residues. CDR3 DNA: TGTGCCAGCAGGGACAGGGGACGAAGCTACGAGCAGTACTTC. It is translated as CASRDRGRSYEQYF. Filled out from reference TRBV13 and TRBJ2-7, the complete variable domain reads AAGVIQSPRHLIKEKRETATLKCYPIPRHDTVYWYQQGPGQDPQFLISFYEKMQSDKGSIPDRFSAQQFSDYHSELNMSSLELGDSALYFCASRDRGRSYEQYFGPGTRLTVT.

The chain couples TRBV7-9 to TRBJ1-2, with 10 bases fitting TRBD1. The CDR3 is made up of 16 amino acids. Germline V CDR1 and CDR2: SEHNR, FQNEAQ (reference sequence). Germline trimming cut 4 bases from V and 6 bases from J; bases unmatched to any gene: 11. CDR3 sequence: CASSSRLAGTGDGYTF. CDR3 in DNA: TGTGCCAGCAGCTCCCGCCTTGCCGGGACAGGGGATGGCTACACCTTC.

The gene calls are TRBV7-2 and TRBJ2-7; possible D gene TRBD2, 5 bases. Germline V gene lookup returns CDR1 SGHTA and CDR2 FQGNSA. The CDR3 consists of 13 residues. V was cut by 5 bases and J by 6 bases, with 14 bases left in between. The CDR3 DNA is TGTGCCAGCAGCACGACCCGGACTTCCGAGCAGTACTTC. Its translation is CASSTTRTSEQYF. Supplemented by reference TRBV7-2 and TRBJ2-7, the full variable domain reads GAGVSQSPSNKVTEKGKDVELRCDPISGHTALYWYRQSLGQGLEFLIYFQGNSAPDKSGLPSDRFSAERTGGSVSTLTIQRTQQEDSAVYLCASSTTRTSEQYFGPGTRLTVT.

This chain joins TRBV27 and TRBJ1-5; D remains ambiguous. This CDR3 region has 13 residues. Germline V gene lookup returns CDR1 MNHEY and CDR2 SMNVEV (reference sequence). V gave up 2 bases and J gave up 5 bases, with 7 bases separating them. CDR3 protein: CASSLTGYQPQHF. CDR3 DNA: TGTGCCAGCAGTTTAACGGGGTATCAGCCCCAGCATTTT.

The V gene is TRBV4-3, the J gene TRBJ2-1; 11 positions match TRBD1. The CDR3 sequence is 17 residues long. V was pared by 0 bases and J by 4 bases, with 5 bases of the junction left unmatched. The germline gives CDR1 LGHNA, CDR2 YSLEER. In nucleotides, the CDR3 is TGCGCCAGCAGCCAAGATGCGGGACAGGGGGGGTACAATGAGCAGTTCTTC. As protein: CASSQDAGQGGYNEQFF.

Here the CDR3 reads CASSQSTGVSNQPQHF. The CDR3 nucleotides are TGTGCCAGCAGCCAAAGTACAGGGGTTAGCAATCAGCCCCAGCATTTT. The genes are TRBV4-2 and TRBJ1-5, with 7 positions matching TRBD1. The V gene's germline CDR1 is LGHNA and CDR2 YNFKEQ. The CDR3 has 16 residues. V lost 2 bases and J lost 0; bases outside the gene matches: 4.

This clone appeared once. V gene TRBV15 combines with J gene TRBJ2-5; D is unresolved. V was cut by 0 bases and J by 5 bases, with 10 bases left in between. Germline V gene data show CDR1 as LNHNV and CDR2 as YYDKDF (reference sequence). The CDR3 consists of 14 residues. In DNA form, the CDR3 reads TGTGCCACCAGCAGAGATGGCAGTTACGAGACCCAGTACTTC. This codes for CATSRDGSYETQYF.